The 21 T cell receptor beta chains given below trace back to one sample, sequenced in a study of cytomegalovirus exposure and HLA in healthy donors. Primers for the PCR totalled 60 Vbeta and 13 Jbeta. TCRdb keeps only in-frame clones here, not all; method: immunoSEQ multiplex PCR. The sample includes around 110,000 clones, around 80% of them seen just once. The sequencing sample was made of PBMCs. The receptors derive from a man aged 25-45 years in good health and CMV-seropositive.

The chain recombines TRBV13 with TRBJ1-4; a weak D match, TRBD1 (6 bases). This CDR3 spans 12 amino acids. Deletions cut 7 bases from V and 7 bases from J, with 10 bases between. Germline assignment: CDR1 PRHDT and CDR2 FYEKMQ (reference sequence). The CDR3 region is CASTQGGEKLFF. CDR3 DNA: TGTGCCAGCACCCAAGGGGGTGAAAAACTGTTTTTT.

DNA of the CDR3: TGTGCCAGCAGCGTAGGGGGCGGGGGGGCAACGATCACAGATACGCAGTATTTT. This encodes CASSVGGGGATITDTQYF. This sequence joins TRBV9 and TRBJ2-3; 9 nucleotides agree with TRBD2. After removal of 0 bases from V and 2 bases from J, the junction contained 10 bases not matched to a gene. The CDR3 totals 18 residues. CDR1 and CDR2 from the germline V gene are SGDLS and YYNGEE.

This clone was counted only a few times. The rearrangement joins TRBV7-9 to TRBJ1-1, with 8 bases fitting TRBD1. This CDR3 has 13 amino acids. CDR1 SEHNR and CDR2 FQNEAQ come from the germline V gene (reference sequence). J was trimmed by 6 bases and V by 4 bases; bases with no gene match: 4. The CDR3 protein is CASSSQGGAEAFF. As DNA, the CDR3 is TGTGCCAGCAGCTCACAGGGGGGGGCTGAAGCTTTCTTT.

DNA of the CDR3: TGCGCCAGCAGCACGACAGGAACCTACGAGCAGTACTTC. Translating it yields CASSTTGTYEQYF. The rearrangement uses TRBV5-1 and TRBJ2-7; D is possibly TRBD1 (6 bases). Trimming pared 4 bases from V and 2 bases from J, leaving 10 bases between. CDR3 length: 13 residues. Germline values: CDR1 SGHRS, CDR2 YFSETQ.

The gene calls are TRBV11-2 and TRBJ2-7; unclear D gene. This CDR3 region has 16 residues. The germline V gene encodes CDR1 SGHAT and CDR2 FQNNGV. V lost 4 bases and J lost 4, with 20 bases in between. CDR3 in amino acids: CASSSTNLNSVYEQYF. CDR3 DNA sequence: TGTGCCAGCAGCTCTACAAACCTCAACAGTGTGTACGAGCAGTACTTC.

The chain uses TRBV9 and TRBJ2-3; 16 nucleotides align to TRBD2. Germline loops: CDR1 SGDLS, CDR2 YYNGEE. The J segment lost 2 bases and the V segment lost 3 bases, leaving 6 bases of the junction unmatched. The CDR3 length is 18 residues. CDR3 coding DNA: TGTGCCAGCAGCGGGACCGGGACTAGCGGGGGGGCCACAGATACGCAGTATTTT. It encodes CASSGTGTSGGATDTQYF.

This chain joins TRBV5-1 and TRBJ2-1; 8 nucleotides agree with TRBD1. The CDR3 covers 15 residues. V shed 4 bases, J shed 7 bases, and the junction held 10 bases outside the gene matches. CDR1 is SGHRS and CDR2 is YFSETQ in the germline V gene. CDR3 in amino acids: CASSLGQGAGNEQFF. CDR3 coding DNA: TGCGCCAGCAGCCTTGGACAGGGTGCTGGAAATGAGCAGTTCTTC.

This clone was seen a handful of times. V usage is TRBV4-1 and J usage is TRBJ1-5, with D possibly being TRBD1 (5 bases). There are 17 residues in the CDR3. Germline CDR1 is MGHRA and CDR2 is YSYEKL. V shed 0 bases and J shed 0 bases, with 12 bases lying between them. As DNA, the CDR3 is TGCGCCAGCAGCCAAGATGCAGGGACTTATAGCAATCAGCCCCAGCATTTT. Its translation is CASSQDAGTYSNQPQHF.

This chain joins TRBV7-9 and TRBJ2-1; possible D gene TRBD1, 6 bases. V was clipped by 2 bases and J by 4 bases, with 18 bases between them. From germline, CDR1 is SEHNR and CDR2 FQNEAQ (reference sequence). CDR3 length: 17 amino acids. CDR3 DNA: TGTGCCAGCAGCTTAAGCAGGGGCCGACCCACGTACAATGAGCAGTTCTTC. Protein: CASSLSRGRPTYNEQFF. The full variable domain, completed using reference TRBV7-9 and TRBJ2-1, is DTGVSQNPRHKITKRGQNVTFRCDPISEHNRLYWYRQTLGQGPEFLTYFQNEAQLEKSRLLSDRFSAERPKGSFSTLEIQRTEQGDSAMYLCASSLSRGRPTYNEQFFGPGTRLTVL.

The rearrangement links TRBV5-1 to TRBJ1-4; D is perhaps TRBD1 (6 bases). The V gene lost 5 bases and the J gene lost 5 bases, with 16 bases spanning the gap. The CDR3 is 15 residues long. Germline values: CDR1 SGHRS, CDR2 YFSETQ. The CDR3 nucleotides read TGCGCCAGCAGTTCTACAGGGATTAGGAATGAAAAACTGTTTTTT. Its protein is CASSSTGIRNEKLFF.

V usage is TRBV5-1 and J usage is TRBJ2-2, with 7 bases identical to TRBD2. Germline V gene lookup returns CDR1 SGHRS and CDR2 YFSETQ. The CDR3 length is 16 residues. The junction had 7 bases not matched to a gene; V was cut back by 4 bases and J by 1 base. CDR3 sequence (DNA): TGCGCCAGCAGCACGAACGGGGGGTTGAACACCGGGGAGCTGTTTTTT. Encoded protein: CASSTNGGLNTGELFF.

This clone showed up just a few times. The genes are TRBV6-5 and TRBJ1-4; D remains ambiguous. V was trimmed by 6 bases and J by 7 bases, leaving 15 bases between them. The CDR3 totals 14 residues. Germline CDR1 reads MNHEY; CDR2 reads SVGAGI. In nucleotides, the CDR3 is TGTGCCAGCAGCGAGGGAGGGTGGAGTGAAAAACTGTTTTTT. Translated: CASSEGGWSEKLFF.

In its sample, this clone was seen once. The CDR3 loop reads CASSYRGRGGELFF. CDR3 bases: TGTGCCAGCAGCTACAGGGGTCGGGGCGGGGAGCTGTTTTTT. The V gene is TRBV7-8, the J gene TRBJ2-2; the match to TRBD1 covers 7 bases. The V and J ends lost 4 bases and 7 bases, in that order; junction bases with no gene match: 6. Per germline, CDR1 SGHVS and CDR2 FQNEAQ. The CDR3 loop spans 14 amino acids.

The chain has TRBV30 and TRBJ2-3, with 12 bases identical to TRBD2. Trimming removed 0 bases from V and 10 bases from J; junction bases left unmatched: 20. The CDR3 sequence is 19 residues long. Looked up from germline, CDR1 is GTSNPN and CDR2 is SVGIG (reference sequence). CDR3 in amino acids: CAWSVYRGLTSGGPGAQYF. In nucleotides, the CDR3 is TGTGCCTGGAGTGTATACAGGGGGCTGACTAGCGGGGGACCCGGGGCGCAGTATTTT. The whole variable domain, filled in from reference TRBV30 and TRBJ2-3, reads SQTIHQWPATLVQPVGSPLSLECTVEGTSNPNLYWYRQAAGRGLQLLFYSVGIGQISSEVPQNLSASRPQDRQFILSSKKLLLSDSGFYLCAWSVYRGLTSGGPGAQYFGPGTRLTVL.

DNA of the CDR3: TGTGCCAGCACCTCCCACAGGGGCAATCAGCCCCAGCATTTT. The encoded protein is CASTSHRGNQPQHF. The rearrangement links TRBV28 to TRBJ1-5, with a possible D match to TRBD1 (6 bases). This CDR3 has 14 amino acids. Trimming shortened V by 7 bases and J by 2 bases, and 12 bases separated the two germline ends. The V gene's germline CDR1 is MDHEN and CDR2 SYDVKM.

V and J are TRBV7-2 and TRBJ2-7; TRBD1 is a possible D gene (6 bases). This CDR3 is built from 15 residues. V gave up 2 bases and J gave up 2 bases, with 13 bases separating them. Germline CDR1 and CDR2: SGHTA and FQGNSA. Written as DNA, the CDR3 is TGTGCCAGCAGCTTACTGCCCAGGGGCACCTACGAGCAGTACTTC. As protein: CASSLLPRGTYEQYF. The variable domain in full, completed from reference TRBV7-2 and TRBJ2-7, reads GAGVSQSPSNKVTEKGKDVELRCDPISGHTALYWYRQSLGQGLEFLIYFQGNSAPDKSGLPSDRFSAERTGGSVSTLTIQRTQQEDSAVYLCASSLLPRGTYEQYFGPGTRLTVT.

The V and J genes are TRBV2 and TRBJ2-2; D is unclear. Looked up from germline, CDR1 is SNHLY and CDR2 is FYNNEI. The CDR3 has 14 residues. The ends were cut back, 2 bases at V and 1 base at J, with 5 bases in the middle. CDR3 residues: CASSELENTGELFF. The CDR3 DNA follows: TGTGCCAGCAGTGAATTAGAGAACACCGGGGAGCTGTTTTTT.

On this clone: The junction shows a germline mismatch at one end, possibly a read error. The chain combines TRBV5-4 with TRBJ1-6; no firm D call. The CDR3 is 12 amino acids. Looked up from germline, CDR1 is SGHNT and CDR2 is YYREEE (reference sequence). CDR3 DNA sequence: TGTGCCGGCAGCTTACAAAATTCACCCCTCCACTTT. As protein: CAGSLQNSPLHF.

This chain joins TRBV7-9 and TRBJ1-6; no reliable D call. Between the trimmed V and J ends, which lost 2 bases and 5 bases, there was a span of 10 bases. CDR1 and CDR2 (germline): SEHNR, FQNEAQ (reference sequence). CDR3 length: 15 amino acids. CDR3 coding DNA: TGTGCCAGCAGCTTATTCAGTCAAAATAATTCACCCCTCCACTTT. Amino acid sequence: CASSLFSQNNSPLHF.

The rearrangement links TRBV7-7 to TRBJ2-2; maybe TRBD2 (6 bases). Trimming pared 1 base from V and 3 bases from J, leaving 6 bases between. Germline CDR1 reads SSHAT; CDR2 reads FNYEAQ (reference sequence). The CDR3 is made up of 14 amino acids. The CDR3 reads CASSLGEDTGELFF. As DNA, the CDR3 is TGTGCCAGCAGCTTAGGGGAGGACACCGGGGAGCTGTTTTTT.

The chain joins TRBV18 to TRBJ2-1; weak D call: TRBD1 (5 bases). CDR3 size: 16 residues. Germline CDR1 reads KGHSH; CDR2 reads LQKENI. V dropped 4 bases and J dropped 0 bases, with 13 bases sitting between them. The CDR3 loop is CASSHSWTPSYNEQFF. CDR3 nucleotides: TGTGCCAGCTCACATTCTTGGACACCCTCCTACAATGAGCAGTTCTTC.